Listed below are T cell receptor beta chains from one sample, sequenced in a study of T cell changes during pregnancy in multiple sclerosis. Sequencing used immunoSEQ multiplex PCR; TCRdb keeps in-frame clones, though not all of them. Among tens of thousands of clones listed, 92% were seen once. Sequencing used CD8+ T cells from peripheral blood mononuclear cells, obtained in the first trimester of pregnancy. The receptors stem from a female donor with multiple sclerosis, enrolled in a pregnancy study. CDR3s include the opening cysteine and the closing phenylalanine or tryptophan. Each record gives: CDR3 protein, CDR3 DNA, D gene, clone size, J gene, V gene. D genes are given only for firm matches. Size is stated for part of the rows, as once, few or many counts, or as a class when the clone is expanded.

CDR3aa: CASSSRETVAF; CDR3nt: TGTGCCAGCAGTTCCCGGGAGACAGTGGCCTTC; d_gene: NA; abundance: NA; j_gene: TRBJ1-2; v_gene: TRBV6-5
CDR3aa: CASSSTGGYYGYTF; CDR3nt: TGTGCCAGCAGTTCGACAGGGGGCTACTATGGCTACACCTTC; d_gene: TRBD1; abundance: NA; j_gene: TRBJ1-2; v_gene: TRBV6-5
CDR3aa: CASSQVTGGVYEQYF; CDR3nt: TGCGCCAGCAGCCAAGTTACTGGGGGCGTTTACGAGCAGTACTTC; d_gene: NA; abundance: NA; j_gene: TRBJ2-7; v_gene: TRBV4-1
CDR3aa: CASSEEGENQPQHF; CDR3nt: TGTGCCAGCAGTGAAGAGGGGGAAAATCAGCCCCAGCATTTT; d_gene: NA; abundance: few; j_gene: TRBJ1-5; v_gene: TRBV6-4
CDR3aa: CATTRPELNEQYF; CDR3nt: TGTGCCACCACCCGCCCGGAGTTAAACGAGCAGTACTTC; d_gene: NA; abundance: NA; j_gene: TRBJ2-7; v_gene: TRBV6-5
CDR3aa: CATSRGGEGRDYEQYF; CDR3nt: TGTGCCACCAGCAGAGGGGGGGAGGGCAGAGACTACGAGCAGTACTTC; d_gene: TRBD2; abundance: NA; j_gene: TRBJ2-7; v_gene: TRBV15
CDR3aa: CASSAPGTLEAFF; CDR3nt: TGCGCCAGCAGTGCCCCGGGAACCCTCGAAGCTTTCTTT; d_gene: NA; abundance: NA; j_gene: TRBJ1-1; v_gene: TRBV10-2
CDR3aa: CATTGLAGETQYF; CDR3nt: TGTGCCACCACGGGACTAGCGGGGGAGACGCAGTATTTT; d_gene: TRBD2; abundance: once; j_gene: TRBJ2-3; v_gene: TRBV2
CDR3aa: CASSDWMDRERGYTF; CDR3nt: TGTGCCAGCAGCGACTGGATGGACAGGGAACGGGGCTACACCTTC; d_gene: TRBD1; abundance: NA; j_gene: TRBJ1-2; v_gene: TRBV7-9
CDR3aa: CASSQSGGADTQYF; CDR3nt: TGTGCCAGCAGCCAGAGCGGGGGAGCAGATACGCAGTATTTT; d_gene: TRBD2; abundance: once; j_gene: TRBJ2-3; v_gene: TRBV7-6
CDR3aa: CASSTSGQGPVGYGYTF; CDR3nt: TGTGCCAGCAGCACCTCGGGACAGGGGCCGGTGGGCTATGGCTACACCTTC; d_gene: TRBD1; abundance: NA; j_gene: TRBJ1-2; v_gene: TRBV7-8
CDR3aa: CASVTGGAEAFF; CDR3nt: TGTGCCAGCGTGACGGGGGGCGCTGAAGCTTTCTTT; d_gene: NA; abundance: medium-sized; j_gene: TRBJ1-1; v_gene: TRBV6-1
CDR3aa: CASSYSGQGHEQYF; CDR3nt: TGTGCCAGCAGTTACTCGGGACAGGGCCACGAGCAGTACTTC; d_gene: TRBD1; abundance: NA; j_gene: TRBJ2-7; v_gene: TRBV6-6
CDR3aa: CASSGGGEGLIGNTEAFF; CDR3nt: TGCGCCAGCAGTGGAGGAGGAGAGGGTCTCATAGGGAACACTGAAGCTTTCTTT; d_gene: NA; abundance: NA; j_gene: TRBJ1-1; v_gene: TRBV10-1
CDR3aa: CASSPFDLTGTGETQYF; CDR3nt: TGTGCCAGCAGCCCGTTCGACCTGACAGGGACGGGGGAGACCCAGTACTTC; d_gene: TRBD1; abundance: NA; j_gene: TRBJ2-5; v_gene: TRBV13
CDR3aa: CASSDPTETVNSPLHF; CDR3nt: TGTGCCAGCAGTGACCCTACTGAGACAGTTAATTCACCCCTCCACTTT; d_gene: NA; abundance: NA; j_gene: TRBJ1-6; v_gene: TRBV6-1
CDR3aa: CASSTPRAGQTAYEQYF; CDR3nt: TGCGCCAGCAGCACCCCCCGGGCGGGACAGACTGCCTACGAGCAGTACTTC; d_gene: NA; abundance: once; j_gene: TRBJ2-7; v_gene: TRBV5-1
CDR3aa: CASSGIAGGQDEQYF; CDR3nt: TGTGCCAGCAGTGGAATAGCGGGGGGGCAAGACGAGCAGTACTTC; d_gene: TRBD2; abundance: NA; j_gene: TRBJ2-7; v_gene: TRBV2
CDR3aa: CASSQGGVTGELFF; CDR3nt: TGTGCCAGCAGCCAAGGCGGGGTCACCGGGGAGCTGTTTTTT; d_gene: NA; abundance: NA; j_gene: TRBJ2-2; v_gene: TRBV4-2
CDR3aa: CASSPRMGRGDTDTQYF; CDR3nt: TGTGCCAGCAGCCCGCGCATGGGCAGGGGCGACACAGATACGCAGTATTTT; d_gene: NA; abundance: NA; j_gene: TRBJ2-3; v_gene: TRBV13
CDR3aa: CASSVPGATNEKLFF; CDR3nt: TGTGCCAGCAGTGTCCCGGGGGCAACTAATGAAAAACTGTTTTTT; d_gene: NA; abundance: NA; j_gene: TRBJ1-4; v_gene: TRBV25-1
CDR3aa: CASWGGVSYNEQFF; CDR3nt: TGTGCCAGCTGGGGGGGCGTCTCCTACAATGAGCAGTTCTTC; d_gene: NA; abundance: NA; j_gene: TRBJ2-1; v_gene: TRBV5-6
CDR3aa: CASSIWTGMNTEAFF; CDR3nt: TGTGCCAGCAGTATTTGGACAGGGATGAACACTGAAGCTTTCTTT; d_gene: TRBD1; abundance: NA; j_gene: TRBJ1-1; v_gene: TRBV6-5
CDR3aa: CATSSKGAVGADTQYF; CDR3nt: TGTGCCACCAGCAGTAAGGGGGCGGTCGGGGCAGATACGCAGTATTTT; d_gene: TRBD1; abundance: NA; j_gene: TRBJ2-3; v_gene: TRBV15
CDR3aa: CASSGRLFGQKNNEQFF; CDR3nt: TGTGCCAGCAGCGGGCGACTATTCGGACAGAAGAACAATGAGCAGTTCTTC; d_gene: NA; abundance: NA; j_gene: TRBJ2-1; v_gene: TRBV9
CDR3aa: CASSIEGSFTEAFF; CDR3nt: TGTGCCAGTAGTATCGAGGGATCATTCACTGAAGCTTTCTTT; d_gene: NA; abundance: NA; j_gene: TRBJ1-1; v_gene: TRBV19
CDR3aa: CASRTGTGSNQPQHF; CDR3nt: TGTGCCAGCAGAACCGGGACAGGTAGCAATCAGCCCCAGCATTTT; d_gene: TRBD1; abundance: once; j_gene: TRBJ1-5; v_gene: TRBV6-1
CDR3aa: CSSGGRGDTQYF; CDR3nt: TGCAGCAGCGGGGGGCGGGGAGATACGCAGTATTTT; d_gene: TRBD2; abundance: NA; j_gene: TRBJ2-3; v_gene: TRBV7-9
CDR3aa: CASNQLGQGAVYYEQYF; CDR3nt: TGTGCCAGCAACCAGTTGGGGCAGGGGGCGGTTTACTACGAGCAGTACTTC; d_gene: TRBD1; abundance: NA; j_gene: TRBJ2-7; v_gene: TRBV7-9
CDR3aa: CASSFVTGYGYTF; CDR3nt: TGTGCCAGCAGTTTCGTGACAGGTTATGGCTACACCTTC; d_gene: NA; abundance: NA; j_gene: TRBJ1-2; v_gene: TRBV6-5
CDR3aa: CASSQRVYQETQYF; CDR3nt: TGCGCCAGCAGCCAGCGGGTTTACCAAGAGACCCAGTACTTC; d_gene: NA; abundance: NA; j_gene: TRBJ2-5; v_gene: TRBV5-1
CDR3aa: CATSRASGEPQHF; CDR3nt: TGTGCCACCAGCAGAGCCTCGGGGGAGCCCCAGCATTTT; d_gene: NA; abundance: NA; j_gene: TRBJ1-5; v_gene: TRBV15
CDR3aa: CASSLGQGTEAFF; CDR3nt: TGTGCCAGCAGCTTAGGGCAGGGGACTGAAGCTTTCTTT; d_gene: NA; abundance: NA; j_gene: TRBJ1-1; v_gene: TRBV11-3
CDR3aa: CASSLATRTGNFYGYTF; CDR3nt: TGTGCCAGCAGCTTGGCGACAAGGACAGGGAATTTCTATGGCTACACCTTC; d_gene: TRBD1; abundance: NA; j_gene: TRBJ1-2; v_gene: TRBV5-8
CDR3aa: CASSFRDRGLGNTIYF; CDR3nt: TGTGCCAGCAGCTTCCGAGACAGGGGGCTAGGAAACACCATATATTTT; d_gene: TRBD1; abundance: NA; j_gene: TRBJ1-3; v_gene: TRBV7-9
CDR3aa: CASSELVRGLTDTQYF; CDR3nt: TGTGCCAGCAGTGAATTAGTCAGGGGGCTTACAGATACGCAGTATTTT; d_gene: TRBD1; abundance: NA; j_gene: TRBJ2-3; v_gene: TRBV6-1
CDR3aa: CASSLKAGGNQPQHF; CDR3nt: TGTGCCAGCAGTCTCAAGGCGGGCGGCAATCAGCCCCAGCATTTT; d_gene: NA; abundance: once; j_gene: TRBJ1-5; v_gene: TRBV27
CDR3aa: CASQALNTEAFF; CDR3nt: TGTGCCAGCCAGGCCTTAAACACTGAAGCTTTCTTT; d_gene: NA; abundance: NA; j_gene: TRBJ1-1; v_gene: TRBV6-5
CDR3aa: CASSVEDRATDTQYF; CDR3nt: TGTGCCAGCAGCGTAGAGGACAGGGCGACAGATACGCAGTATTTT; d_gene: TRBD1; abundance: NA; j_gene: TRBJ2-3; v_gene: TRBV9
CDR3aa: CAWTTGGGYTF; CDR3nt: TGTGCCTGGACGACAGGGGGCGGCTACACCTTC; d_gene: TRBD1; abundance: NA; j_gene: TRBJ1-2; v_gene: TRBV30
CDR3aa: CAMVLAGSANEQFF; CDR3nt: TGTGCCATGGTACTAGCGGGGTCCGCCAATGAGCAGTTCTTC; d_gene: TRBD2; abundance: NA; j_gene: TRBJ2-1; v_gene: TRBV2
CDR3aa: CASRATSGGNEQFF; CDR3nt: TGTGCCAGCAGAGCCACTAGCGGGGGTAATGAGCAGTTCTTC; d_gene: TRBD2; abundance: NA; j_gene: TRBJ2-1; v_gene: TRBV6-5